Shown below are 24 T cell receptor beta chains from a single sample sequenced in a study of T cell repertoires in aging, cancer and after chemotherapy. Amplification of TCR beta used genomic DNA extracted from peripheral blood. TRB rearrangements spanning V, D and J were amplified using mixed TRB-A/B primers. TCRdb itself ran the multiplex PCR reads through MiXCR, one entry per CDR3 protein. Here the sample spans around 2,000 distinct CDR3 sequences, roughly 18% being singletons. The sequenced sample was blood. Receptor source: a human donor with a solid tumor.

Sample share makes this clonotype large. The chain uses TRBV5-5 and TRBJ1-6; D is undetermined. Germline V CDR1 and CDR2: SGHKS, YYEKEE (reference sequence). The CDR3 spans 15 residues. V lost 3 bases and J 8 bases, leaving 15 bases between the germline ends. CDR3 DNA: TGTGCCAGCAGCTACGGTGGGCGGTCCGATTCACCCCTCCACTTT. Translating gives CASSYGGRSDSPLHF. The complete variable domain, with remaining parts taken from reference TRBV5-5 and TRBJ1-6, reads DAGVTQSPTHLIKTRGQQVTLRCSPISGHKSVSWYQQVLGQGPQFIFQYYEKEERGRGNFPDRFSARQFPNYSSELNVNALLLGDSALYLCASSYGGRSDSPLHFGNGTRLTVT.

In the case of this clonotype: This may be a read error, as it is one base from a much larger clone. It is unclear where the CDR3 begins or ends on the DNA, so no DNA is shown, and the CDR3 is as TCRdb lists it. CDR3 sequence reads: CASSSGVGDGNQPKHF. The chain links TRBV7-4 to TRBJ1-5; the table's D call, TRBD1, was not checked against the DNA. The germline V gene has CDR1 SGHVT and CDR2 SQSDAQ. The CDR3 spans 16 residues, counting both ends.

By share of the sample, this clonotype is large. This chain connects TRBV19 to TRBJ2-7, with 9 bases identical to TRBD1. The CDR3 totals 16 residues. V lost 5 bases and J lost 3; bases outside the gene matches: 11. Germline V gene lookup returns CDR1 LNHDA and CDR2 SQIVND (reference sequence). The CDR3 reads CASSRSSGQGFYEQYF. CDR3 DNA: TGTGCCAGTAGTCGCAGCTCGGGACAGGGCTTCTACGAGCAGTACTTC. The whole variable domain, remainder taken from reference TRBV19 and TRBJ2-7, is DGGITQSPKYLFRKEGQNVTLSCEQNLNHDAMYWYRQDPGQGLRLIYYSQIVNDFQKGDIAEGYSVSREKKESFPLTVTSAQKNPTAFYLCASSRSSGQGFYEQYFGPGTRLTVT.

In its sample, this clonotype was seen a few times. Here the CDR3 reads CASRGDRSYEQYF. Here the CDR3 DNA reads TGTGCCAGCAGGGGGGACAGATCCTACGAGCAGTACTTC. The chain carries TRBV28 and TRBJ2-7; 7 positions match TRBD1. The CDR3 has 13 residues. Germline CDR1 is MDHEN and CDR2 is SYDVKM. With V trimmed by 6 bases and J by 1 base, 3 bases remained unmatched.

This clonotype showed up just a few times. CDR3 nucleotide sequence: TGCAGTGCTAGCCTAGCGGGTCGCTACGAGCAGTACTTC. Protein product: CSASLAGRYEQYF. The chain combines TRBV20-1 with TRBJ2-7; 8 bases map to TRBD2. The CDR3 extends over 13 amino acids. The germline gives CDR1 DFQATT, CDR2 SNEGSKA (reference sequence). V gave up 3 bases and J gave up 3 bases; unmatched junction bases: 4.

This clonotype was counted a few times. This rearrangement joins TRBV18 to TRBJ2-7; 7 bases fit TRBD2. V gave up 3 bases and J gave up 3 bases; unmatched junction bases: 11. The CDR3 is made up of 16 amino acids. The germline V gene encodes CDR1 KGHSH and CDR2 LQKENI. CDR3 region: CASSPQSGTTSYEQYF. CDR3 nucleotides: TGTGCCAGCTCACCGCAATCCGGGACTACAAGCTACGAGCAGTACTTC.

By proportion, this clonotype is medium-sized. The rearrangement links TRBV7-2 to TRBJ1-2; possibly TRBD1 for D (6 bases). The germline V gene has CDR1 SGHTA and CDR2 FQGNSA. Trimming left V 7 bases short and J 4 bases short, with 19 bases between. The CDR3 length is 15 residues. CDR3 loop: CASTPLGGYGYGYTF. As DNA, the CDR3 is TGTGCCAGCACCCCCTTAGGGGGATACGGCTATGGCTACACCTTC.

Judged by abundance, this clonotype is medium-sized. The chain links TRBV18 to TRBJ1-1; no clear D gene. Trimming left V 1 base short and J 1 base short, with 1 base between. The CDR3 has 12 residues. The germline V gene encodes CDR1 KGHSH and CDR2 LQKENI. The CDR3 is CASSPQNTEAFF. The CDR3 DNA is TGTGCCAGCTCACCACAGAACACTGAAGCTTTCTTT.

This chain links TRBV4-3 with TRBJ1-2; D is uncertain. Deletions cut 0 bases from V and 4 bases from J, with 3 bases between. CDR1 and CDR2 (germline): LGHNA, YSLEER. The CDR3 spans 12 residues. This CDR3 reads CASSQDRYGYTF. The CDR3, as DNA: TGCGCCAGCAGCCAAGATCGCTATGGCTACACCTTC.

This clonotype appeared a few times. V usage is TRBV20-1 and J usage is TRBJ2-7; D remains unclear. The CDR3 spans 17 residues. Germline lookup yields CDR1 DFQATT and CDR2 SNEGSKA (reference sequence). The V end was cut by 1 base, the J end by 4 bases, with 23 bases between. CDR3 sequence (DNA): TGCAGTGCTAGAGGCAGCCTCCTGGGGTGGGGTAAATACGAGCAGTACTTC. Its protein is CSARGSLLGWGKYEQYF.

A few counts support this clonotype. CDR3 amino acids: CAWSAGRGGNNEQFF. DNA for the CDR3: TGTGCCTGGAGTGCTGGACGGGGGGGAAACAATGAGCAGTTCTTC. The chain couples TRBV30 to TRBJ2-1; 8 bases agree with TRBD2. The germline CDR1 and CDR2 sequences are GTSNPN and SVGIG (reference sequence). The CDR3 consists of 15 residues. After removal of 1 base from V and 5 bases from J, the junction contained 7 bases not matched to a gene.

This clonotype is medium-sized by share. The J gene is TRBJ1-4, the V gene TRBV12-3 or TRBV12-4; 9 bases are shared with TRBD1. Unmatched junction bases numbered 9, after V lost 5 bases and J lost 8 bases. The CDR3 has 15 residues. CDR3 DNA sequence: TGTGCCAGCAGTCTGTCCGGGACAGGGTGGGAAAAACTGTTTTTT. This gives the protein CASSLSGTGWEKLFF.

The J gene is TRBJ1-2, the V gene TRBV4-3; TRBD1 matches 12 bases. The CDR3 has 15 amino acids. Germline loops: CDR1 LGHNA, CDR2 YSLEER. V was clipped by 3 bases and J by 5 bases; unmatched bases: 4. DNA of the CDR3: TGCGCCAGCAGCCAGTCGGGACAGGGGGCATATGGCTACACCTTC. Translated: CASSQSGQGAYGYTF.

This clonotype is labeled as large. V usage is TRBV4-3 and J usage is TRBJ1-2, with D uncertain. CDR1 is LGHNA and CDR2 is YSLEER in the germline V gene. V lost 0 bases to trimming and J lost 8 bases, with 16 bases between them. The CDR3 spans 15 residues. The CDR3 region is CASSQDKGSSRGYTF. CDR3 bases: TGCGCCAGCAGCCAAGATAAGGGCAGTTCAAGGGGCTACACCTTC.

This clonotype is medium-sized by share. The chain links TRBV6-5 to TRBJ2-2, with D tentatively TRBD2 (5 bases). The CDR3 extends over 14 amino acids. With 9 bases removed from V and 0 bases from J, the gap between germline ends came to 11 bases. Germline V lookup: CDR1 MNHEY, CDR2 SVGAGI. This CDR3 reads CASRPAANTGELFF. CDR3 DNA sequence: TGTGCCAGTCGTCCAGCGGCGAACACCGGGGAGCTGTTTTTT.

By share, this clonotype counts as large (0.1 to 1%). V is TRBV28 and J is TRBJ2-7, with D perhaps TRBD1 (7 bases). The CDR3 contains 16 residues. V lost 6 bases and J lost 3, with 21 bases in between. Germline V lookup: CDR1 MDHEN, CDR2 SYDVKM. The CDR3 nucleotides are TGTGCCAGCAGCGACTCGGGGGCAGGGGGTCTCTACGAGCAGTACTTC. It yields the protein CASSDSGAGGLYEQYF.

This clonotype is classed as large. CDR3 in DNA: TGCAGCGTTGGGGCGAACTACGAGCAGTACTTC. Translating gives CSVGANYEQYF. This sequence joins TRBV29-1 and TRBJ2-7, with D unclear. Germline V CDR1 and CDR2: SQVTM, ANQGSEA. Trimming pared 4 bases from V and 3 bases from J, leaving 7 bases between. The CDR3 loop spans 11 amino acids.

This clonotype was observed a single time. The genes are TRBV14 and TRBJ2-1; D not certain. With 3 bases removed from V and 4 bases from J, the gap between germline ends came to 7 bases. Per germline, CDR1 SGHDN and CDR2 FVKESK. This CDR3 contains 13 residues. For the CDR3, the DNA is TGTGCCAGCAGCCACTGGGCTTACAATGAGCAGTTCTTC. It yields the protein CASSHWAYNEQFF.

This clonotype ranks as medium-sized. CDR3 amino acids: CASSTAGNIQYF. The CDR3 nucleotides read TGTGCCAGCAGCACGGCGGGGAACATTCAGTACTTC. The rearrangement links TRBV6-2 or TRBV6-3 to TRBJ2-4; a weak D match, TRBD2 (6 bases). Trimming left V 6 bases short and J 7 bases short, with 10 bases between. The CDR3 has 12 residues. Germline lookup yields CDR1 MNHEY and CDR2 SVGEGT.

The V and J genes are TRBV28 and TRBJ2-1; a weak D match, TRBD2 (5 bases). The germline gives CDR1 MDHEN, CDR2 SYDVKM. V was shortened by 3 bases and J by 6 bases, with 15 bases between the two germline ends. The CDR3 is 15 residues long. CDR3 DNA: TGTGCCAGCAGTTTCGGGGTAGCAGGACTCAATGAGCAGTTCTTC. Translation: CASSFGVAGLNEQFF.

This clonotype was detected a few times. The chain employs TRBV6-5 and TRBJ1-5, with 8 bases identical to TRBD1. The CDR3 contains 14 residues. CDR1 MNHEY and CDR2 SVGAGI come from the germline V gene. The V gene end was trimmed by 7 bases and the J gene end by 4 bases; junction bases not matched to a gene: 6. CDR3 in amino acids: CASTAGQENQPQHF. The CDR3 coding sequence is TGTGCCAGCACGGCGGGACAGGAGAATCAGCCCCAGCATTTT.

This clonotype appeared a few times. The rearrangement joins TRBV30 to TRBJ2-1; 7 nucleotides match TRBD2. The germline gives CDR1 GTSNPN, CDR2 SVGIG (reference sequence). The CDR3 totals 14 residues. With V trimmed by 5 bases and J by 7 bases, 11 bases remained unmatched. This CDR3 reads CAWHISGVRNEQFF. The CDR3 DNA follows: TGTGCCTGGCATATCAGCGGGGTCAGGAATGAGCAGTTCTTC.

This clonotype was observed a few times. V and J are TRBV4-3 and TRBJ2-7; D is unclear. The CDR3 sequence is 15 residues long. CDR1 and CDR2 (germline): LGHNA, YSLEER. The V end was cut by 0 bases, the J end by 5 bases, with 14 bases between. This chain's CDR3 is CASSQEPRIVDEQYF. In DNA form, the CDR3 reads TGCGCCAGCAGCCAAGAGCCCAGGATCGTCGACGAGCAGTACTTC.

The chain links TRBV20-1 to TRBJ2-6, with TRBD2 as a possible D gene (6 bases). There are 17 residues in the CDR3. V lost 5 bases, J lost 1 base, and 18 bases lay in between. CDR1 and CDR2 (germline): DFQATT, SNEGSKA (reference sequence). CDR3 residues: CSAETRRGTSGANVLTF. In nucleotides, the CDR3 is TGCAGTGCTGAGACACGGCGGGGAACGTCTGGGGCCAACGTCCTGACTTTC.